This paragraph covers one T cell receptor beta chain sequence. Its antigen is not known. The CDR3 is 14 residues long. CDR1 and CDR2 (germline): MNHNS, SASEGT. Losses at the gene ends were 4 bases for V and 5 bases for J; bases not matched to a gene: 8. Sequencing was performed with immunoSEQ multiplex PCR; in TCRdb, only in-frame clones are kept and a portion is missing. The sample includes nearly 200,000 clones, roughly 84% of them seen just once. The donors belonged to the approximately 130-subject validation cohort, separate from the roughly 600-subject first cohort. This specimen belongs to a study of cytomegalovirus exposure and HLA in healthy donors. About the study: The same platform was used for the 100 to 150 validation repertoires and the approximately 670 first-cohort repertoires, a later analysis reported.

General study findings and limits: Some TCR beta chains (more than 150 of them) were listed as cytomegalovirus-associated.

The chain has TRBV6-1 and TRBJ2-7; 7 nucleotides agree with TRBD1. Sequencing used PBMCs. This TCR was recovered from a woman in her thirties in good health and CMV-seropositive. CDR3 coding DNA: TGTGCCAGCAGTGTGACAGGGTCTCGGAACGAGCAGTACTTC. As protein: CASSVTGSRNEQYF.